This T cell receptor (beta chain) was sequenced during a study of T cell clonality in common variable immunodeficiency. This clone was seen many times. The protocol was immunoSEQ multiplex PCR, while the TCRdb copy is restricted to in-frame clones and leaves out a portion. Found here are roughly 34,000 clones, no singletons; the ten largest cover about 1%. Material: peripheral blood mononuclear cells. This clonotype originated in a person aged 18 to 70 in good health.

The DNA read from the CDR3 is TGCAGTGCTAGAGATGAGGTAGCGGCCTACGAG. Translating gives CSARDEVAAYE. The CDR3 as a whole reads CSARDEVAAYEQYF. This chain links TRBV20-1 with TRBJ2-7; TRBD2 might be the D (6 bases). The read falls 3 residues short of the CDR3 end, and the missing part is taken from the germline J gene. V lost 0 bases, J lost 2 bases, and 11 bases lay in between. The germline gives CDR1 DFQATT, CDR2 SNEGSKA (reference sequence). The CDR3 has 14 amino acids.